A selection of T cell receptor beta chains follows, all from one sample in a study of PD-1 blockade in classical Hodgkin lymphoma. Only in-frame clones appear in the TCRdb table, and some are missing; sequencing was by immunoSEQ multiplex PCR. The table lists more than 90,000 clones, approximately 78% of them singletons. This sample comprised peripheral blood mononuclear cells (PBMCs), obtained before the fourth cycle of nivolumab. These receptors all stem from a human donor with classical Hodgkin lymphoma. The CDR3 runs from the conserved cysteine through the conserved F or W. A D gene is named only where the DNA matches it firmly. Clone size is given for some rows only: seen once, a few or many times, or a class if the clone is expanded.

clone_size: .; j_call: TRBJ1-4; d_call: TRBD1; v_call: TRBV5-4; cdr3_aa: CASSLWDRDNEKLFF; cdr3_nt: TGTGCCAGCAGCCTTTGGGACAGAGATAATGAAAAACTGTTTTTT
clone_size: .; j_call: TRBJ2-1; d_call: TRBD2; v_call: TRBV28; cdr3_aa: CASREDGRAYEQFF; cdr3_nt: TGTGCCAGCAGAGAAGACGGGAGGGCCTATGAGCAGTTCTTC
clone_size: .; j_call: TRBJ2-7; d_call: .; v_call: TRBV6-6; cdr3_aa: CASSYSTPPEQYF; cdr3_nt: TGTGCCAGCAGTTACTCGACACCCCCCGAGCAGTACTTC
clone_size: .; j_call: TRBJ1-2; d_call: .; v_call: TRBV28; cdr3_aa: CASSPGTDTYGYTF; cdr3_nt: TGTGCCAGCAGCCCCGGGACGGACACCTATGGCTACACCTTC
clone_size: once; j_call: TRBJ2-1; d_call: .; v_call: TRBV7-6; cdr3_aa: CASKAEGSGEQFF; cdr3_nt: TGTGCCAGCAAGGCCGAGGGGTCGGGTGAGCAGTTCTTC
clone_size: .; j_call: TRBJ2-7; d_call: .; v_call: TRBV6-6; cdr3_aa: CASSRPRMGLSYEQYF; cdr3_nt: TGTGCCAGCAGTCGGCCCCGGATGGGGCTATCCTACGAGCAGTACTTC
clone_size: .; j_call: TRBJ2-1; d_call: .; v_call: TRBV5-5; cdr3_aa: CASSLSPAHHNEQFF; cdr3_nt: TGTGCCAGCAGCTTGTCCCCAGCCCACCACAATGAGCAGTTCTTC
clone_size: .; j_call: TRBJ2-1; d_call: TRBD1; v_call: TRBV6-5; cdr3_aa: CASGRGQAYNEQFF; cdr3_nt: TGTGCCAGCGGAAGGGGACAGGCCTACAATGAGCAGTTCTTC
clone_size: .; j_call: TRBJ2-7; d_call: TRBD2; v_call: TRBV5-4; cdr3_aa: CASRPGTSGPYEQYF; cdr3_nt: TGTGCCAGCAGACCCGGGACTAGCGGTCCCTACGAGCAGTACTTC
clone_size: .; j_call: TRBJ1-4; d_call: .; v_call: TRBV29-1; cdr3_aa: CSMRTATNEKLFF; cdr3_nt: TGCAGCATGCGGACGGCAACTAATGAAAAACTGTTTTTT
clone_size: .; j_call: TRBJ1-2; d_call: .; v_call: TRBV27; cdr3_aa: CASSLGGRVEGYTF; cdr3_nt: TGTGCCAGCAGTTTAGGTGGGAGGGTGGAGGGCTACACCTTC
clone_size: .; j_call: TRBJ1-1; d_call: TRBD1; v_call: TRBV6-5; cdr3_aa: CASTSHGTGVRKAFF; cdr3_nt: TGTGCCAGCACGTCCCACGGGACAGGGGTTAGGAAAGCTTTCTTT
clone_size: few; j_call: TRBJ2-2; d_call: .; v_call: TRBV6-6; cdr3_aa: CASSLPTGELFF; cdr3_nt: TGTGCCAGCAGTCTCCCGACCGGGGAGCTGTTTTTT
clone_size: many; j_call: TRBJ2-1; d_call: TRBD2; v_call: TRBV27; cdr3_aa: CASSLWTSGYNEQFF; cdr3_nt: TGTGCCAGCAGTCTCTGGACTAGCGGCTACAATGAGCAGTTCTTC
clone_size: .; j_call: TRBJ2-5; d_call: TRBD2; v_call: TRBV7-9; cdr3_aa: CASSPIPMGGGETQYF; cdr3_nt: TGTGCCAGCAGCCCCATCCCCATGGGGGGAGGGGAGACCCAGTACTTC
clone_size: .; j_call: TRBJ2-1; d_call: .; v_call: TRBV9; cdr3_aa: CASSVGRLIIDEQFF; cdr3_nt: TGTGCCAGCAGCGTAGGACGGCTTATCATCGATGAGCAGTTCTTC
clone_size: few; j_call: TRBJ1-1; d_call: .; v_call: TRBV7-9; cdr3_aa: CASTFRVGTEAFF; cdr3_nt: TGTGCCAGCACCTTCCGGGTAGGCACTGAAGCTTTCTTT
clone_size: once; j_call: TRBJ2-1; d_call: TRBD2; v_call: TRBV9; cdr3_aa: CASSRTSGIDEQFF; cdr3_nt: TGTGCCAGCAGCCGTACTAGCGGGATTGATGAGCAGTTCTTC
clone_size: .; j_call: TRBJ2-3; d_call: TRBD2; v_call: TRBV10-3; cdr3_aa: CAISQTSGGFADTQYF; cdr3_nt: TGTGCCATCAGCCAAACTAGCGGGGGGTTCGCAGATACGCAGTATTTT
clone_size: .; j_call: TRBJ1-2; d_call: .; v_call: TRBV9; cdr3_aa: CASSPGDTYYGYTF; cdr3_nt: TGTGCCAGCAGCCCAGGGGACACTTACTATGGCTACACCTTC
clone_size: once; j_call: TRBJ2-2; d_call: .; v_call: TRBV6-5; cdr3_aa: CASSLAGPTGELFF; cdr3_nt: TGTGCCAGCAGTTTAGCAGGGCCCACCGGGGAGCTGTTTTTT
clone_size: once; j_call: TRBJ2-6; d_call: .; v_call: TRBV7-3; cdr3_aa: CASSKQGPGANVLTF; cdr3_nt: TGTGCCAGCAGTAAACAGGGTCCTGGGGCCAACGTCCTGACTTTC
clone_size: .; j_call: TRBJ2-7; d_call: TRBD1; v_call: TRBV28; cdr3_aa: CATSSPGTGAGEQYF; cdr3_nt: TGTGCCACTTCCTCCCCCGGGACAGGGGCGGGCGAGCAGTACTTC
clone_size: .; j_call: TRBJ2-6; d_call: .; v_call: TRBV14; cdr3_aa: CASSKGLAGANVLTF; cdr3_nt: TGTGCCAGCAGCAAAGGACTGGCTGGGGCCAACGTCCTGACTTTC
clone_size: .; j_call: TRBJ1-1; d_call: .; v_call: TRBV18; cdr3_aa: CASSPPGWASSYF; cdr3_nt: TGTGCCAGCTCACCACCGGGGTGGGCTTCTTCATACTTT
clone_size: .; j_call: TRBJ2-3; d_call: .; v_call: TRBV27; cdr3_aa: CASSFSDTQYF; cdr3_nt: TGTGCCAGCAGTTTCTCAGATACGCAGTATTTT
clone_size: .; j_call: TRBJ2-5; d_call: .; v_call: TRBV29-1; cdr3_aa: CSVDGQFQETQYF; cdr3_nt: TGCAGCGTTGATGGGCAGTTCCAAGAGACCCAGTACTTC
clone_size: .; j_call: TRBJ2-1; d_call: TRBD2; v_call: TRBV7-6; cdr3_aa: CASSFYTGGEGLAGYNEQFF; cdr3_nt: TGTGCCAGCAGCTTCTATACAGGGGGCGAGGGACTAGCGGGATACAATGAGCAGTTCTTC
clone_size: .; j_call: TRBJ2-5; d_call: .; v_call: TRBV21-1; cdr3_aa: CASSKASDDREQETQYF; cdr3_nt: TGTGCCAGCAGCAAAGCCTCCGACGACAGGGAACAAGAGACCCAGTACTTC
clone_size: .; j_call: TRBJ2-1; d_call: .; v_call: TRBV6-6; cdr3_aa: CASSQWYTSNEQFF; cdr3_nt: TGTGCCAGCAGTCAATGGTACACCAGCAATGAGCAGTTCTTC
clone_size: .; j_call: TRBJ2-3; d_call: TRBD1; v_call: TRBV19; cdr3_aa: CASSTPHRGSTDTQYF; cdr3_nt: TGTGCCAGTAGTACGCCACACAGGGGAAGCACAGATACGCAGTATTTT
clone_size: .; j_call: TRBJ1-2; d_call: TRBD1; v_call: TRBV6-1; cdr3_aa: CASSARGGYTF; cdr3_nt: TGTGCCAGCAGTGCCAGGGGGGGCTACACCTTC
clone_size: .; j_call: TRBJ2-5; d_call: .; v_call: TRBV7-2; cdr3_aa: CASSLVGETQYF; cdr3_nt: TGTGCCAGCAGCTTAGTGGGGGAGACCCAGTACTTC
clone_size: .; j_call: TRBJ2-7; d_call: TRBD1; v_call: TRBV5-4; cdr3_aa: CASSWDRSSYEQYF; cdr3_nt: TGTGCCAGCAGCTGGGACAGGTCATCCTACGAGCAGTACTTC
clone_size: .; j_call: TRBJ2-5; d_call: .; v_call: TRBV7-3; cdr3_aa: CASSPGGRETQYF; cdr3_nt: TGTGCCAGCAGCCCAGGCGGCCGAGAGACCCAGTACTTC
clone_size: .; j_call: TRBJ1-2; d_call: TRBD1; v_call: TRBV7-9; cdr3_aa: CASSSSPAGTGYGYTF; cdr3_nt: TGTGCCAGCAGCTCCTCCCCGGCCGGGACAGGCTATGGCTACACCTTC
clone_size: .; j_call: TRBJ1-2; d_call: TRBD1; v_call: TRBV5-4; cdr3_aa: CASSWGTDSNGYTF; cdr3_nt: TGTGCCAGCAGCTGGGGGACAGACTCTAATGGCTACACCTTC
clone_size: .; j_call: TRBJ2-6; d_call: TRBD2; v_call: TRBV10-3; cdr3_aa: CAISESGASGSSGANVLTF; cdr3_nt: TGTGCCATCAGTGAGTCGGGGGCTAGCGGGAGCTCTGGGGCCAACGTCCTGACTTTC
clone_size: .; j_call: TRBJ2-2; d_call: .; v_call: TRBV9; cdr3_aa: CASSATPNTGELFF; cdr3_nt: TGTGCCAGCAGCGCCACTCCGAACACCGGGGAGCTGTTTTTT
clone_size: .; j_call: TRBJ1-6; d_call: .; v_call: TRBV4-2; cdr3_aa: CASSQAGRRANSPLHF; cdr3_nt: TGTGCCAGCAGCCAAGCGGGTAGAAGGGCTAATTCACCCCTCCACTTT
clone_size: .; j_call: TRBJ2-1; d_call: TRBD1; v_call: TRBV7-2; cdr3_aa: CASRAGTGRNNEQFF; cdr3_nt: TGTGCCAGCAGGGCCGGGACAGGGAGGAACAATGAGCAGTTCTTC
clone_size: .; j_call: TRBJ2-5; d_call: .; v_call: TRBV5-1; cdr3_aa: CASSLAWQETQYF; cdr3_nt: TGCGCCAGCAGCTTGGCTTGGCAAGAGACCCAGTACTTC
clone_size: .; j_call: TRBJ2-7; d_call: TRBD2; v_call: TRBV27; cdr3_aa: CASRVSGTSRLGNF; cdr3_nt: TGTGCCAGCCGAGTTTCCGGGACTAGCCGCCTAGGGAACTTC
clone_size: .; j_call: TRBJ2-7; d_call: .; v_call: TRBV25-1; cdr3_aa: CASSESPHQGGSEQYF; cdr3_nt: TGTGCCAGCAGTGAATCCCCGCACCAGGGGGGGTCTGAGCAGTACTTC
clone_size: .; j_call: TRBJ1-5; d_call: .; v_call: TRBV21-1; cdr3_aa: CASNQGTVGRNQPQHF; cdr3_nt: TGTGCCAGCAACCAAGGGACAGTAGGCCGTAATCAGCCCCAGCATTTT
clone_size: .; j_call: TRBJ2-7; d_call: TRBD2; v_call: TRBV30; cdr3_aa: CAWSISGRTLSVEQYF; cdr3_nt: TGTGCCTGGAGTATTAGCGGGAGGACTCTTTCTGTCGAGCAGTACTTC
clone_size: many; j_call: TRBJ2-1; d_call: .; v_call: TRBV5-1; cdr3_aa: CASSSTGSTANEQFF; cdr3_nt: TGCGCCAGCAGCTCGACAGGTTCCACGGCCAATGAGCAGTTCTTC
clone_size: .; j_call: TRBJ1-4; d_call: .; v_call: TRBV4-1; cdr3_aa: CASSQGSTGRGEKLFF; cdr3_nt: TGCGCCAGCAGCCAAGGGTCCACAGGGAGAGGAGAAAAACTGTTTTTT
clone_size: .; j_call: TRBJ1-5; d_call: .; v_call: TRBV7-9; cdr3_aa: CASSPSGLSNQPQHF; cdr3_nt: TGTGCCAGCAGCCCTTCGGGGTTAAGCAATCAGCCCCAGCATTTT
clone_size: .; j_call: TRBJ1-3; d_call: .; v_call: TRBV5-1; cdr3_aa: CASSSDSSGNTIYF; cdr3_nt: TGCGCCAGCAGCTCGGACAGTTCTGGAAACACCATATATTTT